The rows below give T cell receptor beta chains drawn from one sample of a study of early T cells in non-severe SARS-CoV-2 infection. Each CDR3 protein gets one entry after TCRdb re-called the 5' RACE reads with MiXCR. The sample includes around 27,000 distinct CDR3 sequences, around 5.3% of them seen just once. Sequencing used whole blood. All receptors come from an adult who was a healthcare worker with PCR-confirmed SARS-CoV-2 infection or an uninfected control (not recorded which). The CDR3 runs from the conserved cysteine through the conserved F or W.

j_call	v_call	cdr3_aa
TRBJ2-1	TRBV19	CASSNPLPQLAQISYNEQFF
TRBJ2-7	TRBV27	CASSLARSSYEQYF
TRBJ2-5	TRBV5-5	CASSPEGYQTQYF
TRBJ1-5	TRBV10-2	CASTGQGDNQPQHF
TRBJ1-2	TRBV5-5	CASSFTPPGQGVLYGYTF
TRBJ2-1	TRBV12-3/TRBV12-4	CASSFLAGGNNEQFF
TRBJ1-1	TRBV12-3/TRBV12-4	CASSFGTQAPFF
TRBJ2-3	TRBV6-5	CASSGQGTDTQYF
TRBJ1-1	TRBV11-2	CASSLTRVNTEAFF
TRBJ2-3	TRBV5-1	CASSLGLADTDTQYF
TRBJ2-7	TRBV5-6	CASSLKGAREQYF
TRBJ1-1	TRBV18	CASSPRGQNTEAFF
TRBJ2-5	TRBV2	CASKGAEETQYF
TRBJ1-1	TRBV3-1	CASSNSGTARSTEAFF
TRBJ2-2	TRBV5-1	CASSPGQSNTGELFF
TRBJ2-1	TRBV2	CASRPRDFVYNEQFF
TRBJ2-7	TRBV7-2	CASSLEGGASYEQYF
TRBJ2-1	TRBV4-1	CASSWYLDSYNEQFF
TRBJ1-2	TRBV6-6	CASSRDPTSYGYTF
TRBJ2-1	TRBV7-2	CASSFGASRATYNEQFF
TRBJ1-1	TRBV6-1	CASSERQENTEAFF
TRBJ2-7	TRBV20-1	CSARDLEPDRVGNEQYF
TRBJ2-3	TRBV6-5	CASSYGQGDTQYF
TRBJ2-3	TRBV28	CASSFADTQYF
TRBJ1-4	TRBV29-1	CSSPGGARATNEKLFF
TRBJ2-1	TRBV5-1	CASSLPGHVNEQFF
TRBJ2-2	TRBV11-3	CASSSGTGDTGELFF
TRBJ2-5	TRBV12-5	CASGSRAGGPGETQYF
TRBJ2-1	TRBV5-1	CASSLGGRAAYNEQFF
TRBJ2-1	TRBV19	CASSTFPRFSENEQFF
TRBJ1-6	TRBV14	CASSQGWTGIGSPLHF
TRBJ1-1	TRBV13	CASSIQTLNTEAFF
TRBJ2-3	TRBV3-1	CASSPRRSGKNTQYF
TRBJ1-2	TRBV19	CASSTLTGGAQGYTF
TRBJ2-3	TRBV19	CASSGAGGEDTQYF
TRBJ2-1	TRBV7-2	CASSLFLFSTKGRNEQFF
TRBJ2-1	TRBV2	CASSVPAGLAGDYNEQFF
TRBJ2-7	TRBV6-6	CASIVARDRGEEQYF
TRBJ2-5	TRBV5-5	CASGYGGDGETQYF
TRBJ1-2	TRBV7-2	CASSRDRGREPYTF
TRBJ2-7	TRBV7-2	CASSLARDSGHEQYF
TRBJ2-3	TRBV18	CASSPNPSWGASTDTQYF
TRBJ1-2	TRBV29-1	CSVEGIGYGYTF